This T cell receptor (beta chain) came from a study of T cells in Graves' hyperthyroidism and ophthalmopathy (dated by TCRdb to about 2019). Some background on the complete study: Peripheral blood was sampled at the time of initial diagnosis, prior to any treatment. TCR V-J signatures able to tell the groups apart were searched for in a discovery cohort of 100 patients, of whom around 43 had Graves' ophthalmopathy and around 58 had stable Graves' hyperthyroidism. According to the paper, TCR Vbeta CDR3 sequencing was carried out on some 140 peripheral blood samples, which came from more than 40 ophthalmopathy, around 74 hyperthyroidism and approximately 17 progressor patients. Prospective prediction of ophthalmopathy was tested in an independent validation cohort consisting of 18 hyperthyroidism patients and 17 patients who later progressed to ophthalmopathy. The study also compared thyroid tissue and blood T-cell repertoires from 5 to 7 Graves' hyperthyroidism patients. For training and testing, the 100 or so patients in the discovery cohort were randomly divided in a 7:3 ratio. Following sampling, methimazole starting at 30 mg daily was given to hyperthyroidism patients, and high-dose intravenous methylprednisolone was given to ophthalmopathy patients.

The full study reports these points: No statistical method was used to fix the sample size in advance, and group allocation was not hidden from the investigators. A model built on a 13 V-J signature distinguished ophthalmopathy from stable hyperthyroidism, reaching 85% to 90% sensitivity and about 81% specificity in cross-validation and 80%/75% in testing. In validation, the model predicted progression to ophthalmopathy with roughly 70% sensitivity and 72% to 85% specificity, a median of about six months before onset. Most expanded thyroid clonotypes (frequency above 0.001) were also detected in blood, a finding suggesting that blood repertoires may reflect thyroid immune responses.

This clonotype was detected a few times. Its antigen has not been determined. No much larger clone is present one base from it, and per-base qualities are unavailable. TCR beta CDR3 regions were amplified from RNA transcripts. The first round of RT-PCR for the TCR CDR3 was performed with the HTBI primer set and the Qiagen OneStep RT-PCR kit. Libraries were constructed in a second round of multiplex PCR, after which size selection and purification were carried out. Sequencing of the libraries was done on an Illumina HiSeq2000 using paired-end 100 bp reads. The source study handled its data this way. SOAPnuke was used to process the raw data, removing reads that contained adapters or uncalled bases, had a mean Phred below 15, or lacked an exact match to the constant primer or identifier. High-quality paired reads were merged using COPE v1.2.5, and each unique nucleotide sequence was defined as a clonotype. MiTCR v1.1 was used to align the clonotypes against IMGT TRBV, TRBD and TRBJ reference segments. The analysis included only V-J combinations with a frequency above 0.0001, which together covered approximately 99% of the repertoires. A TCS score was defined as the ratio between F50 (clonal expansion) and ExV (chaos), using BLOSUM62-based TCRdist between CDR3 peptides within each V-J. Welch's t-statistics and random forest reduced roughly 500 V-J features to roughly 13, which were used in a naive Bayes classifier (R e1071). TCRdb reran the public reads through fastp at Q25 and MiXCR, keeping productive beta chains. Each entry is one CDR3 protein sequence, shown with its most common DNA and genes. The V and J calls here are based on TCRdb, not the publication. This sample has some 340,000 distinct CDR3 sequences in its table, and roughly an eighth of those were observed once. 30% to 35% of the sample rests with the top ten.

Ophthalmopathy patients had moderately to severely active disease, with a Clinical Activity Score of 3 or more, a NOSPECS grade of 4 or more, and a disease duration of less than 3 months. Exclusion was applied to patients with uncontrolled infections, other autoimmune diseases, pregnancy or lactation. Diagnoses were established on the basis of clinical symptoms, serum thyroxine and TRAb, thyroid ultrasound, and orbital computed tomography. PBMCs were isolated from more than 8 ml of fresh peripheral blood by Ficoll-Paque density gradient centrifugation. Total RNA was extracted with Trizol reagent, and quality was checked on an Agilent 2100 Bioanalyzer. The junction carries 10 bases between V and J, which are trimmed by 4 bases and 4 bases respectively. From the germline V gene, CDR1 is SNHLY and CDR2 is FYNNEI. The CDR3 starts with the cysteine, ends with the phenylalanine, and has 13 residues. CDR3 DNA is the only sequence kept; it has 39 bases, read in frame from the first base.

The source is a woman in her thirties or forties with Graves' ophthalmopathy. Sequenced input: blood. The chain is made from TRBV2 and TRBJ2-5; the D gene may be TRBD1 or TRBD2, since each aligns over 5 bases. The sequence in DNA is TGTGCCAGCAGTGCCGGGGCAGGAGAGACCCAGTACTTC. Translated, it gives CASSAGAGETQYF.